These 4 T cell receptor beta chains were all obtained from the same sample, sequenced in a study of T cells in Graves' hyperthyroidism and ophthalmopathy. Using RNA transcripts as the source, TCR beta CDR3 regions were amplified. First-round RT-PCR of the TCR CDR3 relied on the HTBI primer set. TCRdb processed the multiplex PCR reads anew with MiXCR; each CDR3 protein has one entry. The sample consists of about 610,000 distinct CDR3 sequences, around 15% of them appearing once. Sequenced sample: blood. The receptors shown here come from a woman aged 40 to 50 with Graves' ophthalmopathy.

This chain connects TRBV4-1 to TRBJ2-5; D may be TRBD1 or TRBD2 (5 bases each). The germline gives CDR1 MGHRA, CDR2 YSYEKL. V lost 0 bases, J lost 4 bases, and 15 bases lay in between. The CDR3 loop spans 16 amino acids. The CDR3 bases are TGCGCCAGCAGCCAAGAGGGACCTCCGAGGGCAGAGACCCAGTACTTC. Translated: CASSQEGPPRAETQYF.

This clonotype was detected many times. This chain connects TRBV6-1 to TRBJ2-7; D might be TRBD1 (6 bases). Trimming took off 2 bases at V and 4 bases at J, with 12 bases between the two ends. CDR1 MNHNS and CDR2 SASEGT come from the germline V gene. The CDR3 extends over 14 amino acids. CDR3 sequence reads: CASSERGFIYEQYF. CDR3 sequence (DNA): TGTGCCAGCAGTGAAAGGGGGTTTATTTACGAGCAGTACTTC.

DNA of the CDR3: TGTGCCAGCAGCCTTGAGGCCGGTCGGCCCCAGCATTTT. Amino acids: CASSLEAGRPQHF. The chain joins TRBV6-2 or TRBV6-3 to TRBJ1-5; D is unclear. Trimming took 6 bases from V and 9 from J, leaving 15 bases between them. CDR3 length: 13 amino acids. Germline CDR1 reads MNHEY; CDR2 reads SVGEGT.

This clonotype was seen repeatedly, ten times or more. This sequence joins TRBV6-5 and TRBJ1-5; 7 bases match TRBD1. The CDR3 loop spans 14 amino acids. Germline trimming cut 4 bases from V and 5 bases from J; bases unmatched to any gene: 5. Germline V CDR1 and CDR2: MNHEY, SVGAGI. The CDR3 protein is CASSSRGQYQPQHF. CDR3 DNA sequence: TGTGCCAGCAGTTCAAGGGGACAGTATCAGCCCCAGCATTTT.